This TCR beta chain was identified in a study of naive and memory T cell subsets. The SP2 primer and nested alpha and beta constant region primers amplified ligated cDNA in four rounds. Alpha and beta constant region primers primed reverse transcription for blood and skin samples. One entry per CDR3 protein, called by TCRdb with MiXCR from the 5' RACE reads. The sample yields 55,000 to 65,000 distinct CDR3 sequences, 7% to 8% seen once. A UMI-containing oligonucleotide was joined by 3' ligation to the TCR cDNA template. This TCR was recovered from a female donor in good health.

The CDR3, as DNA: TGTGCCAGCAGCTCCATGTTCGGCACTGAAGCTTTCTTT. It yields the protein CASSSMFGTEAFF. The chain is built from TRBV7-2 and TRBJ1-1; D remains ambiguous. With 4 bases removed from V and 4 bases from J, the gap between germline ends came to 10 bases. Germline V lookup: CDR1 SGHTA, CDR2 FQGNSA. The CDR3 has 13 residues. Full variable domain (outside the CDR3, taken from reference TRBV7-2 and TRBJ1-1): GAGVSQSPSNKVTEKGKDVELRCDPISGHTALYWYRQSLGQGLEFLIYFQGNSAPDKSGLPSDRFSAERTGGSVSTLTIQRTQQEDSAVYLCASSSMFGTEAFFGQGTRLTVV.